What follows is one T cell receptor beta chain and its context. The data belong to a study of shared clonotypes between healthy human individuals. Study context: Three CD4 naive, three CD4 memory, two CD8 naive and one CD8 memory plate were used per donor.

The protocol was immunoSEQ multiplex PCR, while the TCRdb copy is restricted to in-frame clones and leaves out a portion. This table holds around 370,000 clones, 90% to 97% found once. CD8 memory combined CD45RO+ cells with CCR7-negative CD45RA+ TemRA cells. The sequence came from a man in his thirties or forties in good health. The sample comprised memory CD8+ T cells sorted from blood. As to subset: CD45RO+ cells pooled with CCR7-negative TemRA cells.

CDR3 region: CASSYSAGTGGYEQYF. The CDR3, as DNA: TGTGCCAGCAGTTACTCCGCCGGGACAGGGGGCTACGAGCAGTACTTC. J is TRBJ2-7 and V is TRBV6-6, with TRBD1 identical over 11 bases. Germline values: CDR1 MNHNY, CDR2 SVGAGI (reference sequence). The CDR3 covers 16 residues. V gave up 0 bases and J gave up 3 bases; unmatched junction bases: 4.